The source of this T cell receptor beta chain is a study of T-cell reconstitution after alpha-beta-depleted transplantation in children. General observations from the study: T-cell counts and diversity at one year post-transplant came mainly from newly produced T cells.

A remark on this clonotype: Its specificity is unknown.

Unique molecular identifiers were incorporated during preparation of the TCRbeta library. TCRdb reprocessed the PCR reads via MiXCR and lists one record per CDR3 protein. The top ten hold roughly 2.3% of the sample, which has about 640,000 distinct CDR3 sequences, over 10% seen once. This CDR3 is built from 16 residues. CDR1 is MDHEN and CDR2 is SYDVKM in the germline V gene. Trimming removed 7 bases from V and 4 bases from J; junction bases left unmatched: 11. The TCR originated in a male patient between 5 and 17 years old who had a stem cell transplant for acute myeloid leukemia, so the T cells may come from the graft donor. J is TRBJ2-7 and V is TRBV28; 12 bases fit TRBD2. The starting material was PBMCs, mostly from graft donor cells, obtained 360 days after TCRalphabeta/CD19-depleted stem cell transplant. CDR3: CASTRFSGTSGYEQYF. The CDR3 DNA follows: TGTGCCAGCACGAGATTTTCCGGGACTAGCGGGTACGAGCAGTACTTC.